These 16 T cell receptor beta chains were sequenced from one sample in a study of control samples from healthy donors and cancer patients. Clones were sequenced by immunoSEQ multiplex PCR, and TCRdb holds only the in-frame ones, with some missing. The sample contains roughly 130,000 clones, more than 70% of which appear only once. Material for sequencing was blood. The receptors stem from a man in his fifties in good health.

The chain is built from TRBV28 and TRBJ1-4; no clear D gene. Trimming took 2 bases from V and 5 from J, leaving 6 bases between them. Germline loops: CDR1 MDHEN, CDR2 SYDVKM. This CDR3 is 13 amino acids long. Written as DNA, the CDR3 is TGTGCCAGCAGTTTAGGGGTGAATGAAAAACTGTTTTTT. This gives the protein CASSLGVNEKLFF.

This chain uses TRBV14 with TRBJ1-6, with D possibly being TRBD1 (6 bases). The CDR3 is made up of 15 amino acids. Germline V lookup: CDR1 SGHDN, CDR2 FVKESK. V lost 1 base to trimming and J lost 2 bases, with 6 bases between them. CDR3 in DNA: TGTGCCAGCAGCCAAGGGACAGCCTATAATTCACCCCTCCACTTT. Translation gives CASSQGTAYNSPLHF.

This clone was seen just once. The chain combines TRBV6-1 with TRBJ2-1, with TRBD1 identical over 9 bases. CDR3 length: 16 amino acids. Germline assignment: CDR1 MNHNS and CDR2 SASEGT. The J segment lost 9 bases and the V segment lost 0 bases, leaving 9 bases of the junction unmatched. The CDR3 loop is CASSEALPGQGREQFF. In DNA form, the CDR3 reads TGTGCCAGCAGTGAAGCGCTTCCGGGACAGGGACGTGAGCAGTTCTTC.

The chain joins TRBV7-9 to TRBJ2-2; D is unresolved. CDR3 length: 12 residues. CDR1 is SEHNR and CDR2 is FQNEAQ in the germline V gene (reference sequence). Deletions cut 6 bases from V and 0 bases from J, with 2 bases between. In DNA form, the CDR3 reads TGTGCCAGCAGGGCGAACACCGGGGAGCTGTTTTTT. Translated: CASRANTGELFF.

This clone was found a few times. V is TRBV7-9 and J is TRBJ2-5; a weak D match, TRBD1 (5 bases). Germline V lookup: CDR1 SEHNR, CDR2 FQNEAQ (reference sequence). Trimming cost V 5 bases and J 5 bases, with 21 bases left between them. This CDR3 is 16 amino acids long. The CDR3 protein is CASSLAGAGLGETQYF. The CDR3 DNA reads TGTGCCAGCAGCCTTGCTGGGGCAGGGTTGGGTGAGACCCAGTACTTC.

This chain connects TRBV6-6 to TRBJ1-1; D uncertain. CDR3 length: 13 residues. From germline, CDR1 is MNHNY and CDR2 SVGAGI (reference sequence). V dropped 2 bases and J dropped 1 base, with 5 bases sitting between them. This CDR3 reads CASSYKANTEAFF. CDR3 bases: TGTGCCAGCAGTTACAAGGCGAACACTGAAGCTTTCTTT.

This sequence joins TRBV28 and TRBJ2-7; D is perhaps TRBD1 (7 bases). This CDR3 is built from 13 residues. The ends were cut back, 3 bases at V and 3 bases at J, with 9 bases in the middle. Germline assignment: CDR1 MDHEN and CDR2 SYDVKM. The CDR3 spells CASSFQGGYEQYF. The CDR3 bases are TGTGCCAGCAGTTTCCAGGGGGGCTACGAGCAGTACTTC.

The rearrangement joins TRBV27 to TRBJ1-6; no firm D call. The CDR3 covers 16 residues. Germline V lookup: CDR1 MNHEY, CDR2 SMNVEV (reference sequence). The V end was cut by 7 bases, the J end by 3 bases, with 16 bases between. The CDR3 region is CASTLIGPLYNSPLHF. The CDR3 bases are TGTGCCAGCACCCTTATTGGGCCTCTCTATAATTCACCCCTCCACTTT.

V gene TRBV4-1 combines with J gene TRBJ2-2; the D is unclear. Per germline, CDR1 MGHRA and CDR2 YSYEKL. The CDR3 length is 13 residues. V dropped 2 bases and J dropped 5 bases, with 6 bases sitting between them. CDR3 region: CASSQTSTGELFF. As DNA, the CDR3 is TGCGCCAGCAGCCAAACAAGTACCGGGGAGCTGTTTTTT.

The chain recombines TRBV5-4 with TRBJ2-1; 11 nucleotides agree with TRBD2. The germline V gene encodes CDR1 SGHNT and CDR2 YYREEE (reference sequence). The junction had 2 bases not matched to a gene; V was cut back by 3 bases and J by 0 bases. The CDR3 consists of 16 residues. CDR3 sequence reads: CASSSGLAGSYNEQFF. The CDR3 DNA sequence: TGTGCCAGCAGCTCAGGACTAGCGGGCTCCTACAATGAGCAGTTCTTC.

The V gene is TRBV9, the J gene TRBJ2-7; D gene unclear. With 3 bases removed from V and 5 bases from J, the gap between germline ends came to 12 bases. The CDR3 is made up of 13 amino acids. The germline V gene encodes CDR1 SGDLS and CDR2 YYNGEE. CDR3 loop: CASSALTWDEQYF. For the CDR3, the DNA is TGTGCCAGCAGCGCCCTCACCTGGGACGAGCAGTACTTC.

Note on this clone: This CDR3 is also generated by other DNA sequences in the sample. The CDR3 sequence is CASSFGREGRDGYTF. CDR3 bases: TGCGCCAGCAGCTTCGGTCGGGAAGGAAGGGATGGCTACACCTTC. This rearrangement joins TRBV5-1 to TRBJ1-2; D uncertain. Trimming took off 2 bases at V and 6 bases at J, with 17 bases between the two ends. The CDR3 totals 15 residues. CDR1 is SGHRS and CDR2 is YFSETQ in the germline V gene.

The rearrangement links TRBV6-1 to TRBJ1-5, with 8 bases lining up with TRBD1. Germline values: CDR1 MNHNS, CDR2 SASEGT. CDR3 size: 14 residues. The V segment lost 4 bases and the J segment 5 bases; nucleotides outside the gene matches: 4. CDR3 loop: CASSGQGRDQPQHF. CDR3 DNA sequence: TGTGCCAGCAGTGGACAGGGGAGGGATCAGCCCCAGCATTTT.

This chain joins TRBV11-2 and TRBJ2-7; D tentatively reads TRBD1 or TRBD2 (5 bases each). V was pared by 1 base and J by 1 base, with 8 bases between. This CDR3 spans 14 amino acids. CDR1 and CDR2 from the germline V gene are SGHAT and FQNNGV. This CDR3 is CASSLARGSYEQYF. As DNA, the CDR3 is TGTGCCAGCAGCTTAGCGAGGGGTTCCTACGAGCAGTACTTC.

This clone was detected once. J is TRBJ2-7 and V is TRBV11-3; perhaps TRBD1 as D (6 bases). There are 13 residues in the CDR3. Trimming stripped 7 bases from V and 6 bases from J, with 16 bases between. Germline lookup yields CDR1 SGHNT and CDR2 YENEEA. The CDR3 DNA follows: TGTGCCAGCAAAAAGACAGGTGTCGTCGAGCAGTACTTC. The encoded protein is CASKKTGVVEQYF. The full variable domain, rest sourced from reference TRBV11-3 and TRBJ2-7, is EAGVVQSPRYKIIEKKQPVAFWCNPISGHNTLYWYLQNLGQGPELLIRYENEEAVDDSQLPKDRFSAERLKGVDSTLKIQPAELGDSAVYLCASKKTGVVEQYFGPGTRLTVT.

CDR3 protein: CASSPTTSWGSPLHF. The CDR3 DNA reads as TGTGCCAGCAGCCCGACCACATCGTGGGGTTCACCCCTCCACTTT. V gene TRBV28 combines with J gene TRBJ1-6, with D unresolved. Between the trimmed V and J ends, which lost 6 bases and 9 bases, there was a span of 18 bases. In germline, CDR1 is MDHEN, CDR2 SYDVKM. CDR3 length: 15 amino acids. The full variable domain, its missing parts supplied by reference TRBV28 and TRBJ1-6, is DVKVTQSSRYLVKRTGEKVFLECVQDMDHENMFWYRQDPGLGLRLIYFSYDVKMKEKGDIPEGYSVSREKKERFSLILESASTNQTSMYLCASSPTTSWGSPLHFGNGTRLTVT.